This TCR beta chain came from a study of spatial heterogeneity in lung cancer. About the research overall: Compared with alpha-chain sequences, beta-chain sequences were consistently detected in greater numbers. For tumor regions, TCR transcript counts showed a strong correlation with a T cell module score derived from matched bulk RNA-seq.

In its sample, this clonotype was seen many times. The antigen remains undetermined. This beta chain appears as a stray read in a library generated for alpha chains; its size is not informative. TCRdb re-analysed the 5' RACE reads in MiXCR, keeping a single row per CDR3 protein. The table lists fewer than 15,000 distinct CDR3 sequences, less than 6.5% of them singletons, with over 8.5% in the top ten. Stated time point: sample taken at primary tumor resection. Unsorted whole RNA of tumor, nontumor lung or frozen PBMC was sequenced. Study-wide results and caveats: How many expanded intratumoral alpha and beta TCRs were present tracked the tumor mutation count, which was a count of nonsynonymous mutations.

The sample here was lung tumor tissue, taken at surgery. The TCR originated in a female donor with early-stage non-small cell lung cancer.

The CDR3 DNA reads TGTGCCAGCAGGGGGACAGGGGGGAATTCACCCCTCCACTTT. It is translated as CASRGTGGNSPLHF. The rearrangement links TRBV6-1 to TRBJ1-6, with TRBD1 matching over 11 bases. Germline CDR1 is MNHNS and CDR2 is SASEGT. This CDR3 comprises 14 residues. Germline trimming cut 6 bases from V and 7 bases from J; bases unmatched to any gene: 2.